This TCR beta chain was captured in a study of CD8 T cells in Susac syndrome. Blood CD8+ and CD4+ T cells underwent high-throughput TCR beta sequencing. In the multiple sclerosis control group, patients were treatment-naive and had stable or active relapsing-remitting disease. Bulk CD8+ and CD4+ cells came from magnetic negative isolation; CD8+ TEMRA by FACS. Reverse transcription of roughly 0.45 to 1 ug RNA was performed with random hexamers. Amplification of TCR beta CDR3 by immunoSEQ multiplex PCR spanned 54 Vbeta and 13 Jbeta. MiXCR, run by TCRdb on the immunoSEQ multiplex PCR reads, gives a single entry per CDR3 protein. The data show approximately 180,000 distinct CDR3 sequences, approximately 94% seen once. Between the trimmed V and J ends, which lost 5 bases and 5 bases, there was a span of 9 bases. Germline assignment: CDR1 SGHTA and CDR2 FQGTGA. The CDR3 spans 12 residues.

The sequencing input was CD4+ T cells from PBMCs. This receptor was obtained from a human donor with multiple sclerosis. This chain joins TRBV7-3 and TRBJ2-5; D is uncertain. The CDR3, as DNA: TGTGCCAGCAGCCAACTGGGCGAGACCCAGTACTTC. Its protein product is CASSQLGETQYF. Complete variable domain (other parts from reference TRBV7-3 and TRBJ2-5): GAGVSQTPSNKVTEKGKYVELRCDPISGHTALYWYRQSLGQGPEFLIYFQGTGAADDSGLPNDRFFAVRPEGSVSTLKIQRTERGDSAVYLCASSQLGETQYFGPGTRLLVL.